These 16 T cell receptor beta chains came from one sample sequenced in a study of T cells in Graves' hyperthyroidism and ophthalmopathy. RNA transcripts served as the template for amplifying TCR beta CDR3 regions. Using the HTBI primer set, a first-round RT-PCR was run on the TCR CDR3. TCRdb analysed the multiplex PCR reads with MiXCR anew, one entry per CDR3 protein. Of approximately 150,000 distinct CDR3 sequences in the sample, about 9% are singletons; the top ten hold approximately 20%. Material: blood. These receptors were obtained from a woman between 18 and 30 years old with Graves' hyperthyroidism that later progressed to Graves' ophthalmopathy.

There are many counts of this clonotype. V gene TRBV25-1 combines with J gene TRBJ2-3; no reliable D call. CDR3 length equals 12 residues. From germline, CDR1 is MGHDK and CDR2 SYGVNS. The ends were cut back, 4 bases at V and 3 bases at J, with 5 bases in the middle. The CDR3 sequence is CASSVQTDTQYF. The CDR3 DNA sequence: TGTGCCAGCAGTGTCCAAACAGATACGCAGTATTTT.

This clonotype was seen ten or more times. The rearrangement links TRBV30 to TRBJ2-5, with TRBD1 matching over 7 bases. Germline V gene sequence: CDR1 GTSNPN, CDR2 SVGIG (reference sequence). The CDR3 length is 14 residues. V shed 3 bases, J shed 7 bases, and the junction held 11 bases outside the gene matches. The CDR3 spells CAWRLQGMEVTQYF. CDR3 DNA sequence: TGTGCCTGGAGGCTACAGGGGATGGAGGTGACCCAGTACTTC.

This clonotype was detected many times. The chain is built from TRBV7-8 and TRBJ2-7; 12 bases agree with TRBD2. Germline V lookup: CDR1 SGHVS, CDR2 FQNEAQ. V shed 5 bases, J shed 4 bases, and the junction held 9 bases outside the gene matches. The CDR3 contains 16 residues. The CDR3 region has the DNA TGTGCCAGCAGCCAGAGACTAGCGGGGGCTATTTACGAGCAGTACTTC. It specifies CASSQRLAGAIYEQYF.

This clonotype occurred many times. The chain employs TRBV28 and TRBJ2-1; a weak D match, TRBD2 (6 bases). This CDR3 has 14 amino acids. From germline, CDR1 is MDHEN and CDR2 SYDVKM. V lost 3 bases, J lost 7 bases, and 13 bases lay in between. CDR3 loop: CASSLGKAGNEQFF. CDR3 nucleotides: TGTGCCAGCAGTTTGGGTAAGGCGGGAAATGAGCAGTTCTTC.

V and J are TRBV18 and TRBJ1-3; D is uncertain. Germline V gene data show CDR1 as KGHSH and CDR2 as LQKENI. The CDR3 runs 16 residues. V was pared by 1 base and J by 2 bases, with 12 bases between. This CDR3 is CASSPRPPKTGNTIYF. DNA of the CDR3: TGTGCCAGCTCACCACGGCCCCCAAAGACTGGAAACACCATATATTTT.

This sequence joins TRBV27 and TRBJ2-2; 8 nucleotides line up with TRBD2. The CDR3 totals 14 residues. CDR1 and CDR2 (germline): MNHEY, SMNVEV (reference sequence). The V segment lost 5 bases and the J segment 1 base; nucleotides outside the gene matches: 0. The CDR3 DNA is TGTGCCAGCAGTAGCGGGAGGAACACCGGGGAGCTGTTTTTT. This translates into CASSSGRNTGELFF.

The V gene is TRBV7-3, the J gene TRBJ2-1, with 12 bases lining up with TRBD2. Trimming cost V 5 bases and J 6 bases; bases outside gene matches: 11. The CDR3 covers 17 residues. CDR1 and CDR2 from the germline V gene are SGHTA and FQGTGA. The CDR3 nucleotides are TGTGCCAGCAGCCTCTCACCCTGGACTAGCGGGACCAATGAGCAGTTCTTC. Translating it yields CASSLSPWTSGTNEQFF.

The chain is built from TRBV20-1 and TRBJ1-2, with 8 bases identical to TRBD1. CDR1 and CDR2 from the germline V gene are DFQATT and SNEGSKA (reference sequence). The CDR3 sequence is 14 residues long. V trimming: 0 bases; J trimming: 3 bases; junction bases outside the gene matches: 3. CDR3 loop: CSAREEGQDYGYTF. The CDR3 coding sequence is TGCAGTGCTAGAGAGGAGGGACAGGACTATGGCTACACCTTC.

In its sample, this clonotype was seen many times. The rearrangement links TRBV2 to TRBJ2-7; 8 bases align to TRBD1. Germline V gene sequence: CDR1 SNHLY, CDR2 FYNNEI. The CDR3 is made up of 13 amino acids. J was trimmed by 3 bases and V by 10 bases; bases with no gene match: 8. CDR3 region: CATHTDRDYEQYF. CDR3 sequence (DNA): TGTGCCACACACACGGACAGGGACTACGAGCAGTACTTC.

This clonotype showed up just a few times. This sequence joins TRBV3-1 and TRBJ1-4; D is possibly TRBD1 (5 bases). Trimming pared 4 bases from V and 7 bases from J, leaving 13 bases between. The germline gives CDR1 LGHDT, CDR2 YNNKEL (reference sequence). This CDR3 region has 14 residues. The DNA for the CDR3 is TGTGCCAGCAGCCCCAGGGTAGGTGGTGAAAAACTGTTTTTT. As protein: CASSPRVGGEKLFF. Full variable domain (rest looked up from reference TRBV3-1 and TRBJ1-4): DTAVSQTPKYLVTQMGNDKSIKCEQNLGHDTMYWYKQDSKKFLKIMFSYNNKELIINETVPNRFSPKSPDKAHLNLHINSLELGDSAVYFCASSPRVGGEKLFFGSGTQLSVL.

This clonotype has ten or more counts. The junction does not match germline at one end; this may be a read error. The chain uses TRBV2 and TRBJ1-1; tentative D call: TRBD1 (5 bases). The CDR3 consists of 11 residues. Germline V lookup: CDR1 SNHLY, CDR2 FYNNEI. The CDR3 DNA reads TGTGCCAGCAGGGAAGGGGCGGAAGCTTTCTTT. Amino acids: CASREGAEAFF.

V gene TRBV20-1 combines with J gene TRBJ1-1; possibly TRBD1 for D (6 bases). V lost 6 bases and J lost 2, with 16 bases in between. Germline V gene data show CDR1 as DFQATT and CDR2 as SNEGSKA (reference sequence). The CDR3 totals 14 residues. In DNA form, the CDR3 reads TGCAGTGCCCGGGACAAGGGATACAACACTGAAGCTTTCTTT. This encodes CSARDKGYNTEAFF.

There are many counts of this clonotype. This chain connects TRBV28 to TRBJ1-2, with D unresolved. V dropped 7 bases and J dropped 8 bases, with 11 bases sitting between them. Per the germline V gene, CDR1 is MDHEN and CDR2 is SYDVKM. This CDR3 contains 11 residues. The CDR3 DNA reads as TGTGCCAGCACCGGACCGCCCGGCTACACCTTC. It is translated as CASTGPPGYTF.

Only a few counts were recorded for this clonotype. The V call is TRBV19, the J call TRBJ2-7; 7 nucleotides line up with TRBD1. Germline assignment: CDR1 LNHDA and CDR2 SQIVND (reference sequence). The CDR3 is 18 residues long. The V gene end was trimmed by 3 bases and the J gene end by 0 bases; junction bases not matched to a gene: 14. The CDR3 bases are TGTGCCAGTAGTATCACCGTAATCGGGACAGTTAGCTCCTACGAGCAGTACTTC. It codes for CASSITVIGTVSSYEQYF.

This clonotype has ten or more counts. The chain joins TRBV3-1 to TRBJ2-5, with D possibly TRBD2 on 6 matching bases. Germline CDR1 reads LGHDT; CDR2 reads YNNKEL (reference sequence). Trimming took 1 base from V and 3 from J, leaving 18 bases between them. The CDR3 spans 17 residues. The CDR3, as DNA: TGTGCCAGCAGCCAAGGGGCGATCGGGGGATTGGAAGAGACCCAGTACTTC. Amino acids: CASSQGAIGGLEETQYF.

This clonotype has ten or more counts. The chain carries TRBV7-2 and TRBJ2-7; TRBD1 agrees at 10 bases. Germline trimming cut 4 bases from V and 6 bases from J; bases unmatched to any gene: 6. Germline CDR1 is SGHTA and CDR2 is FQGNSA. The CDR3 is 14 amino acids. CDR3 amino acids: CASSSYRDRGEQYF. CDR3 DNA: TGTGCCAGCAGCTCATACCGGGACAGGGGCGAGCAGTACTTC.